The 21 T cell receptor beta chains below come from one sample, sequenced in a study of cytomegalovirus exposure and HLA in healthy donors. This PCR relied on a set of 60 Vbeta primers and 13 Jbeta primers. Method: immunoSEQ multiplex PCR; TCRdb's copy keeps in-frame clones and lacks some. The sample holds some 98,000 clones, about three quarters seen once. Sequencing was performed on PBMCs. Receptors originate from a man between 35 and 55 years old in good health and CMV-seronegative.

CDR3: CASSFTGTVNQPQHF. Here the CDR3 DNA reads TGTGCCAGCAGTTTTACCGGGACAGTTAATCAGCCCCAGCATTTT. The gene calls are TRBV6-1 and TRBJ1-5, with TRBD1 matching 7 bases. The CDR3 totals 15 residues. V lost 5 bases, J lost 4 bases, and 8 bases stayed unmatched. Germline V lookup: CDR1 MNHNS, CDR2 SASEGT.

The chain couples TRBV4-2 to TRBJ1-5; D unclear. The CDR3 sequence is 15 residues long. Germline CDR1 is LGHNA and CDR2 is YNFKEQ. V was clipped by 1 base and J by 6 bases, with 13 bases between them. The CDR3 protein is CASSQASRFGQPQHF. CDR3 nucleotides: TGTGCCAGCAGCCAAGCGTCGAGGTTCGGTCAGCCCCAGCATTTT.

In its sample, this clone was seen a few times. The genes are TRBV2 and TRBJ2-2; D might be TRBD2 (6 bases). CDR1 SNHLY and CDR2 FYNNEI come from the germline V gene. This CDR3 is 12 amino acids long. V lost 6 bases and J lost 6, with 8 bases in between. The CDR3 sequence: CASRGGAGELFF. Written as DNA, the CDR3 is TGTGCCAGCAGAGGCGGGGCCGGGGAGCTGTTTTTT.

V and J are TRBV4-1 and TRBJ1-5, with 9 bases aligning to TRBD1. This CDR3 contains 15 residues. V lost 1 base and J lost 4; bases outside the gene matches: 2. Germline assignment: CDR1 MGHRA and CDR2 YSYEKL. CDR3 residues: CASSQGTGANQPQHF. CDR3 bases: TGCGCCAGCAGCCAAGGGACAGGGGCAAATCAGCCCCAGCATTTT.

This clone has just a few counts. Other DNA sequences of this sample code for an identical CDR3. The chain joins TRBV6-6 to TRBJ2-5; no reliable D call. From germline, CDR1 is MNHNY and CDR2 SVGAGI (reference sequence). V lost 5 bases and J lost 5, with 9 bases in between. The CDR3 extends over 12 amino acids. The CDR3 nucleotides are TGTGCCAGCAGTAACCCCAGGGAGACCCAGTACTTC. This codes for CASSNPRETQYF.

This clone was recorded only once. The chain recombines TRBV10-3 with TRBJ2-5; 10 nucleotides agree with TRBD2. Germline V gene sequence: CDR1 ENHRY, CDR2 SYGVKD. J gave up 3 bases and V 6 bases, and 1 base lay outside the gene matches. The CDR3 totals 13 residues. Here the CDR3 reads CAISLAGEETQYF. The CDR3 DNA is TGTGCCATCAGCCTAGCGGGGGAAGAGACCCAGTACTTC.

The chain joins TRBV18 to TRBJ2-4; 7 bases line up with TRBD1. The V gene's germline CDR1 is KGHSH and CDR2 LQKENI. This CDR3 is 15 amino acids long. Trimming removed 1 base from V and 1 base from J; junction bases left unmatched: 1. This chain's CDR3 is CASSPQTGAKNIQYF. For the CDR3, the DNA is TGTGCCAGCTCACCACAGACAGGGGCCAAAAACATTCAGTACTTC.

This clone was found once. The gene calls are TRBV28 and TRBJ2-1; 11 nucleotides align to TRBD2. V shed 5 bases, J shed 5 bases, and the junction held 8 bases outside the gene matches. This CDR3 has 16 amino acids. Germline V gene data show CDR1 as MDHEN and CDR2 as SYDVKM. CDR3 sequence: CASSPIAGGLNNEQFF. The DNA of the CDR3 is TGTGCCAGCAGTCCAATAGCGGGGGGGCTGAACAATGAGCAGTTCTTC.

This clone occurred once. The rearrangement joins TRBV5-1 to TRBJ1-3, with TRBD1 as a possible D gene (5 bases). Germline CDR1 and CDR2: SGHRS and YFSETQ. The CDR3 covers 16 residues. V lost 0 bases to trimming and J lost 0 bases, with 10 bases between them. The CDR3 loop is CASSLGPGGSGNTIYF. CDR3 coding DNA: TGCGCCAGCAGCTTGGGACCCGGGGGCTCTGGAAACACCATATATTTT.

The chain combines TRBV6-1 with TRBJ2-2, with D tentatively TRBD2 (5 bases). V shed 6 bases and J shed 1 base, with 6 bases lying between them. Looked up from germline, CDR1 is MNHNS and CDR2 is SASEGT. This CDR3 region has 13 residues. This CDR3 reads CASRRENTGELFF. DNA of the CDR3: TGTGCCAGCAGGAGGGAGAACACCGGGGAGCTGTTTTTT.

The chain employs TRBV5-1 and TRBJ1-1; 7 bases are shared with TRBD1. Germline-derived CDR1 and CDR2 are SGHRS and YFSETQ. CDR3 length: 13 residues. V lost 5 bases, J lost 0 bases, and 1 base stayed unmatched. The DNA of the CDR3 is TGCGCCAGCAGGACAGGGATGAACACTGAAGCTTTCTTT. This sequence encodes CASRTGMNTEAFF.

This clone was counted only a few times. V gene TRBV14 combines with J gene TRBJ2-3; 8 bases fit TRBD2. This CDR3 comprises 15 residues. In germline, CDR1 is SGHDN, CDR2 FVKESK. Losses at the gene ends were 1 base for V and 5 bases for J; bases not matched to a gene: 5. CDR3 DNA sequence: TGTGCCAGCAGCCAAGTGGCGGGGGGCCAAGATACGCAGTATTTT. Protein sequence: CASSQVAGGQDTQYF. The whole variable domain, remainder taken from reference TRBV14 and TRBJ2-3, is EAGVTQFPSHSVIEKGQTVTLRCDPISGHDNLYWYRRVMGKEIKFLLHFVKESKQDESGMPNNRFLAERTGGTYSTLKVQPAELEDSGVYFCASSQVAGGQDTQYFGPGTRLTVL.

In its sample, this clone was seen a few times. J is TRBJ2-3 and V is TRBV7-9, with TRBD1 matching 10 bases. Germline CDR1 is SEHNR and CDR2 is FQNEAQ (reference sequence). CDR3 length equals 15 residues. V was pared by 5 bases and J by 2 bases, with 4 bases of the junction left unmatched. Here the CDR3 DNA reads TGTGCCAGCAGCCTCGGGACAGGGGTCACAGATACGCAGTATTTT. Encoded protein: CASSLGTGVTDTQYF. The whole variable domain, filled in from reference TRBV7-9 and TRBJ2-3, reads DTGVSQNPRHKITKRGQNVTFRCDPISEHNRLYWYRQTLGQGPEFLTYFQNEAQLEKSRLLSDRFSAERPKGSFSTLEIQRTEQGDSAMYLCASSLGTGVTDTQYFGPGTRLTVL.

The gene calls are TRBV6-1 and TRBJ2-1; no reliable D call. V was shortened by 4 bases and J by 5 bases, with 9 bases between the two germline ends. Germline lookup yields CDR1 MNHNS and CDR2 SASEGT. The CDR3 has 13 amino acids. The CDR3: CASSVRWNNEQFF. CDR3 coding DNA: TGTGCCAGCAGTGTGCGGTGGAACAATGAGCAGTTCTTC.

The chain recombines TRBV6-5 with TRBJ1-6; tentatively, D is TRBD1 (5 bases). Per germline, CDR1 MNHEY and CDR2 SVGAGI. V gave up 7 bases and J gave up 10 bases, with 11 bases separating them. The CDR3 spans 12 residues. CDR3 coding DNA: TGTGCCAGCATGGGGCGCTACTCACCCCTCCACTTT. Protein product: CASMGRYSPLHF.

The V and J genes are TRBV9 and TRBJ1-1; 7 nucleotides align to TRBD1. The CDR3 contains 17 residues. Trimming cost V 0 bases and J 2 bases; bases outside gene matches: 10. Germline V gene lookup returns CDR1 SGDLS and CDR2 YYNGEE. The DNA for the CDR3 is TGTGCCAGCAGCGTAGCCATTCAGGGGACAGACAACACTGAAGCTTTCTTT. It yields the protein CASSVAIQGTDNTEAFF.

The rearrangement uses TRBV5-6 and TRBJ2-7; D is perhaps TRBD1 (6 bases). From germline, CDR1 is SGHDT and CDR2 YYEEEE. The CDR3 has 13 residues. Trimming cost V 0 bases and J 5 bases, with 9 bases left between them. CDR3 region: CASSLVRDNEQYF. The CDR3 DNA reads TGTGCCAGCAGCTTGGTGAGGGACAACGAGCAGTACTTC.

The chain couples TRBV5-6 to TRBJ1-2; possible D gene TRBD1, 5 bases. The CDR3 covers 14 residues. Trimming cost V 0 bases and J 3 bases, with 9 bases left between them. Germline CDR1 and CDR2: SGHDT and YYEEEE. CDR3 sequence reads: CASSLARDDYGYTF. CDR3 sequence (DNA): TGTGCCAGCAGCTTGGCCAGGGATGACTATGGCTACACCTTC.

The chain recombines TRBV7-6 with TRBJ2-3; D unclear. The CDR3 extends over 14 amino acids. The V gene's germline CDR1 is SGHVS and CDR2 FNYEAQ. V dropped 1 base and J dropped 4 bases, with 9 bases sitting between them. CDR3 DNA sequence: TGTGCCAGCAGCTTAGAGGCCAGCGCAGATACGCAGTATTTT. Translation: CASSLEASADTQYF.

The rearrangement links TRBV2 to TRBJ1-4; 8 bases match TRBD1. V lost 6 bases to trimming and J lost 6 bases; unmatched junction nucleotides: 9. Germline V gives CDR1 SNHLY, CDR2 FYNNEI. CDR3 size: 15 residues. CDR3 region: CASRLQGAVDEKLFF. Written as DNA, the CDR3 is TGTGCCAGCAGACTCCAGGGGGCGGTTGATGAAAAACTGTTTTTT.

J is TRBJ2-3 and V is TRBV27; 10 positions agree with TRBD2. This CDR3 region has 14 residues. V trimming: 10 bases; J trimming: 3 bases; junction bases outside the gene matches: 7. Germline V gene lookup returns CDR1 MNHEY and CDR2 SMNVEV (reference sequence). CDR3 sequence: CAIKAGGPTDTQYF. The CDR3 DNA reads TGTGCCATCAAAGCGGGGGGGCCAACAGATACGCAGTATTTT.